This T cell receptor (beta chain) was obtained from a study of OX40 agonist ivuxolimab in advanced cancers. Looking at the study overall: The treatment was a fully human IgG2 OX40 agonist, ivuxolimab. Partial responses were achieved by three patients, one with hepatocellular carcinoma and two with cutaneous melanoma. Aged roughly 23 to 79 with a mean of 60 years, they were almost 85% male.

The data were produced by immunoSEQ multiplex PCR, yet TCRdb's version contains in-frame clones alone and is incomplete. The sample holds just under 55,000 clones; 80% are singletons and the top ten take roughly 4.6%. Study-wide points: CD8+ T cells showed, on average, more clonal expansion than CD4+ cells.

As for this clone: Its antigen is currently unknown.

Germline CDR1 is MNHNY and CDR2 is SVGAGI (reference sequence). This CDR3 contains 14 residues. V gave up 3 bases and J gave up 0 bases, with 8 bases separating them. Here the sequenced sample was CD4+ or CD8+ T cells sorted from blood, taken in a trial of the OX40 agonist ivuxolimab. The rearrangement uses TRBV6-6 and TRBJ1-2; D unclear. The TCR originated in an adult with an advanced solid tumor such as melanoma, head and neck, liver or kidney cancer. The CDR3 DNA follows: TGTGCCAGCAGTTATGACCCTTCTAACTATGGCTACACCTTC. This translates into CASSYDPSNYGYTF.